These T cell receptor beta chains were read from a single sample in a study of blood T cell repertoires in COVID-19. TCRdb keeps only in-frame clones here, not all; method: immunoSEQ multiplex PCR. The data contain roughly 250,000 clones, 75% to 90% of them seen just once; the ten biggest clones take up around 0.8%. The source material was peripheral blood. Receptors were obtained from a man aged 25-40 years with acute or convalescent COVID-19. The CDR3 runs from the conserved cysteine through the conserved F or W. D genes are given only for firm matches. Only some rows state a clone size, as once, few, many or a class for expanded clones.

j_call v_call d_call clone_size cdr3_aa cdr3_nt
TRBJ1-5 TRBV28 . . CASSETGIPQPQHF TGTGCCAGCAGTGAGACGGGGATCCCTCAGCCCCAGCATTTT
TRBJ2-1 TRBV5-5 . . CASSLRGSEFF TGTGCCAGCAGCTTGCGGGGGTCAGAGTTCTTC
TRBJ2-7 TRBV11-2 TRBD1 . CASSSRGLSYEQYF TGTGCCAGCAGCTCGAGGGGGCTCTCCTACGAGCAGTACTTC
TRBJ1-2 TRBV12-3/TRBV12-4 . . CASSPLSNYGYTF TGTGCCAGCAGCCCCCTTTCTAACTATGGCTACACCTTC
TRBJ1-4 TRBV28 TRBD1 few CASRQGVVTNEKLFF TGTGCCAGCAGACAGGGGGTAGTAACTAATGAAAAACTGTTTTTT
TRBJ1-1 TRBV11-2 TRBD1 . CASSRPRGQGPTEAFF TGTGCCAGCAGCCGCCCTCGGGGACAGGGGCCCACTGAAGCTTTCTTT
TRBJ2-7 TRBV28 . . CASRPAIVAVQQYF TGTGCCAGCAGGCCGGCCATCGTGGCGGTCCAGCAGTACTTC
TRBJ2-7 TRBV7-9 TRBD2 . CASSLVSASGSYEQYF TGTGCCAGCAGCTTAGTGTCTGCTAGCGGATCCTACGAGCAGTACTTC
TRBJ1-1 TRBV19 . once CASSRGRDTEAFF TGTGCCAGTAGTAGGGGGAGGGACACTGAAGCTTTCTTT
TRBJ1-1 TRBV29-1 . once CSTTRGNPEAFF TGCAGCACCACCCGGGGGAATCCTGAAGCTTTCTTT
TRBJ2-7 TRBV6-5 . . CASSLGLTPGEQYF TGTGCCAGCAGTTTGGGACTGACCCCGGGGGAGCAGTACTTC
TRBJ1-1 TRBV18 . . CASSPRGIGHAEAFF TGTGCCAGCTCACCACGAGGAATAGGACACGCTGAAGCTTTCTTT
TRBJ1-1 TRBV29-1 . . CSVYEVLNTEAFF TGCAGCGTCTACGAGGTGTTGAACACTGAAGCTTTCTTT
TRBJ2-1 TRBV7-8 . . CASSFTNEQFF TGTGCCAGCAGCTTCACAAATGAGCAGTTCTTC
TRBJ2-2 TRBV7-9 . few CASSFWRGSPGELFF TGTGCCAGCAGCTTCTGGCGGGGTAGCCCCGGGGAGCTGTTTTTT
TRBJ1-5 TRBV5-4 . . CASSMGDQPQHF TGTGCCAGCAGCATGGGAGATCAGCCCCAGCATTTT
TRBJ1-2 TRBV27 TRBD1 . CASSSLQGGNYGYTF TGTGCCAGCAGTTCCTTACAGGGGGGAAACTATGGCTACACCTTC
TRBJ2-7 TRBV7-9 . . CASSLGSLPYEQYF TGTGCCAGCAGCTTAGGATCACTACCCTACGAGCAGTACTTC
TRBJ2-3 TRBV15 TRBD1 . CATSRVARGHEDTQYF TGTGCCACCAGCAGAGTAGCCAGGGGGCACGAAGATACGCAGTATTTT
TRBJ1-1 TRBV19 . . CASTGPLNTEAFF TGTGCCAGTACAGGGCCCTTGAACACTGAAGCTTTCTTT
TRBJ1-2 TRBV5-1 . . CASSDTDSSNYGYTF TGCGCCAGCAGCGATACGGACAGCTCTAACTATGGCTACACCTTC
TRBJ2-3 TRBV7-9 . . CASSLSGYSTDTQYF TGTGCCAGCAGCTTATCCGGTTACTCTACAGATACGCAGTATTTT
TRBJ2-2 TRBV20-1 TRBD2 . CSASRLAGVPGELFF TGCAGTGCTAGTCGGCTAGCGGGAGTACCCGGGGAGCTGTTTTTT
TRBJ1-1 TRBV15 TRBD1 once CATSRDGRFWDSEAFF TGTGCCACCAGCAGAGATGGGCGGTTTTGGGACAGTGAAGCTTTCTTT
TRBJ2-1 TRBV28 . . CASSLSGPNNEQFF TGTGCCAGCAGTTTAAGTGGGCCTAACAATGAGCAGTTCTTC
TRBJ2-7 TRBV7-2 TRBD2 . CASTNPGGYEQYF TGTGCCAGCACCAATCCGGGGGGCTACGAGCAGTACTTC
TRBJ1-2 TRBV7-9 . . CASSDLRQAILGYTF TGTGCCAGCAGCGACTTGAGACAGGCAATTTTGGGCTACACCTTC
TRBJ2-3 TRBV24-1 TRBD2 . CATSDLTSGITDTQYF TGTGCCACCAGTGATTTGACTAGCGGGATCACAGATACGCAGTATTTT
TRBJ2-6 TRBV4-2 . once CASSQGSAVSGANVLTF TGTGCCAGCAGCCAAGGTAGCGCAGTCTCTGGGGCCAACGTCCTGACTTTC
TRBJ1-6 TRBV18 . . CASSRGPFNSPLHF TGTGCCAGCTCCCGCGGGCCATTTAATTCACCCCTCCACTTT
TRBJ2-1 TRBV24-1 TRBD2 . CATSGGVRLNEQFF TGTGCCACCAGCGGGGGGGTAAGGTTGAATGAGCAGTTCTTC
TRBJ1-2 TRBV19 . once CASSIVGQNYGYTF TGTGCCAGTAGTATTGTGGGGCAGAACTATGGCTACACCTTC
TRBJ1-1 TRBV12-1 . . CASSTQGVAEAFF TGTGCCAGCAGCACACAGGGGGTGGCTGAAGCTTTCTTT
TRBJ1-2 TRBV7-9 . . CATPKGVPLEGYTF TGTGCCACTCCAAAGGGAGTCCCCCTGGAGGGCTACACCTTC
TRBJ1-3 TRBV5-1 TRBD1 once CASSLDGQGGAGNTIYF TGCGCCAGCAGCTTGGATGGACAGGGCGGCGCTGGAAACACCATATATTTT
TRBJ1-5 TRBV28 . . CASSFAGGAHNQPQHF TGTGCCAGCAGTTTTGCGGGGGGCGCCCACAATCAGCCCCAGCATTTT
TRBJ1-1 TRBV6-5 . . CASSYSGGQPSEAFF TGTGCCAGCAGTTACTCGGGTGGACAGCCCTCAGAAGCTTTCTTT
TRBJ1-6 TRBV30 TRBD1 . CAWSAYRGSYNSPLHF TGTGCCTGGAGTGCCTACAGGGGCTCCTATAATTCACCCCTCCACTTT
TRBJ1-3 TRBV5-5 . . CASNPSSGGTGNTIYF TGTGCCAGCAACCCCTCGTCCGGGGGAACGGGAAACACCATATATTTT
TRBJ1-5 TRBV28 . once CASSLKPLNSNQPQHF TGTGCCAGCAGTTTAAAGCCCCTTAATAGCAATCAGCCCCAGCATTTT
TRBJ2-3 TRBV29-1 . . CSVVFGTHTTDTQYF TGCAGCGTTGTCTTCGGGACACATACCACAGATACGCAGTATTTT
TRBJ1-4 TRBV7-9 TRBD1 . CASSPRTGGEKLFF TGTGCCAGCAGCCCCCGGACAGGCGGGGAGAAACTGTTTTTT
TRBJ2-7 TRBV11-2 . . CASSLRIGEQYF TGTGCCAGCAGCTTAAGAATCGGCGAGCAGTACTTC
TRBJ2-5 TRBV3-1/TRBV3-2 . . CASSRTAVPQYF TGTGCCAGCAGCCGGACAGCAGTCCCCCAGTACTTC
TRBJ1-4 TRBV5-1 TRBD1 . CASRAGGGTNEKLFF TGCGCCAGCAGAGCAGGGGGCGGCACTAATGAAAAACTGTTTTTT
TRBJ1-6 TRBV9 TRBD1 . CASSVRGTANNYNSPLHF TGTGCCAGCAGCGTCCGGGGGACAGCCAATAATTATAATTCACCCCTCCACTTT
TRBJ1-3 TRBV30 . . CATAAGNGNTIYF TGTGCCACGGCAGCAGGGAATGGAAACACCATATATTTT
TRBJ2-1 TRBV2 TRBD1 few CASSVLGPGRTGVGEQFF TGTGCCAGCAGTGTTTTGGGGCCCGGAAGGACAGGGGTAGGTGAGCAGTTCTTC
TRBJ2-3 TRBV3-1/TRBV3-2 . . CASRGAAGEVDTQYF TGTGCCAGCAGGGGGGCTGCGGGAGAAGTTGATACGCAGTATTTT
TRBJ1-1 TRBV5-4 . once CASSLGGSLNTEAFF TGTGCCAGCAGCTTGGGGGGCAGCCTGAACACTGAAGCTTTCTTT
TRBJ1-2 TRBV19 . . CASSIGATRHANYGYTF TGTGCCAGTAGTATAGGGGCAACGCGACACGCTAACTATGGCTACACCTTC
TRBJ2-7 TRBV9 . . CASSKSSYEQYF TGTGCCAGCAGCAAGAGCTCCTACGAGCAGTACTTC
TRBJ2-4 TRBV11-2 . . CASSFRGGKNIQYF TGTGCCAGCAGCTTCCGAGGCGGGAAAAACATTCAGTACTTC
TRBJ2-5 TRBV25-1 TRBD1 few CASSPKPGTGGRETQYF TGTGCCAGCAGTCCAAAGCCCGGGACAGGGGGCCGAGAGACCCAGTACTTC
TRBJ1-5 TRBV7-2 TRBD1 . CASSSRTGDNQPQHF TGTGCCAGCAGCTCCAGGACAGGGGACAATCAGCCCCAGCATTTT
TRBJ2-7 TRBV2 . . CASSLDSGAYEQYF TGTGCCAGCAGTCTGGACAGCGGGGCCTACGAGCAGTACTTC
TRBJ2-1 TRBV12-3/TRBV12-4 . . CASRPTGGNEQFF TGTGCCAGCAGGCCGACAGGAGGTAATGAGCAGTTCTTC
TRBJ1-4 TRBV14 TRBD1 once CASSLRTGGRIEKLFF TGTGCCAGCAGCTTACGAACAGGGGGCAGGATTGAAAAACTGTTTTTT